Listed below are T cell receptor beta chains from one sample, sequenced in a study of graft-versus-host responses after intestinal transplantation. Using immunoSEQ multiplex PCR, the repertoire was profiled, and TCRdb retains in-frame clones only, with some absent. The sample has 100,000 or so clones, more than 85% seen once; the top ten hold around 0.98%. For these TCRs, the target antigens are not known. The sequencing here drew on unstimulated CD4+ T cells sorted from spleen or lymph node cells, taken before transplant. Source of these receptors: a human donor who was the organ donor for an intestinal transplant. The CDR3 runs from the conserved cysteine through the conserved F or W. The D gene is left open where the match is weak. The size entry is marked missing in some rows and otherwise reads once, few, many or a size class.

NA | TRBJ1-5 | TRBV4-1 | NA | TGCGCCAGCAGCCAAGGTGCGGGGACTCCCCTAGGACAGCCCCAGCATTTT | CASSQGAGTPLGQPQHF
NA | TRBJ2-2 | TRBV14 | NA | TGTGCCAGCAGCCAAGGCTTAGTGCGGGGGAACACCGGGGAGCTGTTTTTT | CASSQGLVRGNTGELFF
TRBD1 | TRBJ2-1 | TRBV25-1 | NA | TGTGCCAGCAGTCGCCGGGACAGGGATGAGCAGTTCTTC | CASSRRDRDEQFF
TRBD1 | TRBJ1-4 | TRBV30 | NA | TGTGCCTGGATGCGCGGACAGGGCGGAGAAAAACTGTTTTTT | CAWMRGQGGEKLFF
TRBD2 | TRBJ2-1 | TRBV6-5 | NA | TGTGCCAGCAGGTTAGCGGGGCCAAGGGGGGAGCAGTTCTTC | CASRLAGPRGEQFF
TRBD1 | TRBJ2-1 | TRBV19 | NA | TGTGCCAGTAGCTATGGGACCGGGACAGGGAACAATGAGCAGTTCTTC | CASSYGTGTGNNEQFF
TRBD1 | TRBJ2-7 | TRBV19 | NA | TGTGCCAGCACACCGACAGGGACCTACGAGCAGTACTTC | CASTPTGTYEQYF
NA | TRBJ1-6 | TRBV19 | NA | TGTGCCAGTAGTATTCAAATAAGCGGTAATTCACCCCTCCACTTT | CASSIQISGNSPLHF
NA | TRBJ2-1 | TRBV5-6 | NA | TGTGCCAGCAGCTTTGGCCACGATCCCGGCGGGCCCAGGGGGTTCTTC | CASSFGHDPGGPRGFF
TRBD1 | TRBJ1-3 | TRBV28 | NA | TGTGCCAGCGCCGGACAGGGGCATATGAATTTT | CASAGQGHMNF
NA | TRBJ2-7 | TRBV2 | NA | TGTGCCAGCGGGGCAGATTTCGGATCCTACGAGCAGTACTTC | CASGADFGSYEQYF
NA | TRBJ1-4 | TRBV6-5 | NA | TGTGCCGCGGGCTGGGGGCAAGAAAAACTGTTTTTT | CAAGWGQEKLFF
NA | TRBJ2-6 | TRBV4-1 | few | TGCGCCAGCAGCCAAGACAGGGCCATACTCTCTGGGGCCAACGTCCTGACTTTC | CASSQDRAILSGANVLTF
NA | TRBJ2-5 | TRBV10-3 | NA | TGTGCCATCAGTGACACTAACCAGAGACCCCAAGAGACCCAGTACTTC | CAISDTNQRPQETQYF
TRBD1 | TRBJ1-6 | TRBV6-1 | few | TGTGCCAGCAGTGAAGCCGGGACAGGGACTTCACCCCTCCACTTT | CASSEAGTGTSPLHF
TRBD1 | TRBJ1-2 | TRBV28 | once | TGTGCCAGTCAGCAGGGGGTAGGGTATGGCTACACCTTC | CASQQGVGYGYTF
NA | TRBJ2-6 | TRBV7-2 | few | TGTGCCAGCAGCTTGGGGGGCCGCTCTGGGGCCAACGTCCTGACTTTC | CASSLGGRSGANVLTF
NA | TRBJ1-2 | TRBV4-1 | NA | TGCGCCAGCAGCCAAGAGTATAGGGCAAGCTACACCTTC | CASSQEYRASYTF
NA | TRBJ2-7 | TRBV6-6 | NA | TGTGCCAGCAGTTCTCCTAGCTTGGGCTACGAGCAGTACTTC | CASSSPSLGYEQYF
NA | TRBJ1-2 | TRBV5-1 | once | TGCGCCAGCAGCTTGGGATATGGCTACACCTTC | CASSLGYGYTF
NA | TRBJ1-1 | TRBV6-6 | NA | TGTGCCAGCAGTTACGGTATCGCGGACACTGAAGCTTTCTTT | CASSYGIADTEAFF
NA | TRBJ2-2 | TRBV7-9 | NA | TGTGCCAGCAGCCCATCTACCTGGGGGTACACCGGGGAGCTGTTTTTT | CASSPSTWGYTGELFF
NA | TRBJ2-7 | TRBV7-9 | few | TGTGCCAGCAGCCTCGACACCGTCTCAGAGCAGTACTTC | CASSLDTVSEQYF
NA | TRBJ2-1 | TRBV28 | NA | TGTGCCAGCAGCCGGGGTGAGCAGTTCTTC | CASSRGEQFF
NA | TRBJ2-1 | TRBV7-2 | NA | TGTGCCAGCAGCTTAAGGTACAATGAGCAGTTCTTC | CASSLRYNEQFF
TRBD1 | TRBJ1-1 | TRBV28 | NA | TGTGCCAGCAGTCTACGGACAGGGGGCGCAAAAACTGAAGCTTTCTTT | CASSLRTGGAKTEAFF